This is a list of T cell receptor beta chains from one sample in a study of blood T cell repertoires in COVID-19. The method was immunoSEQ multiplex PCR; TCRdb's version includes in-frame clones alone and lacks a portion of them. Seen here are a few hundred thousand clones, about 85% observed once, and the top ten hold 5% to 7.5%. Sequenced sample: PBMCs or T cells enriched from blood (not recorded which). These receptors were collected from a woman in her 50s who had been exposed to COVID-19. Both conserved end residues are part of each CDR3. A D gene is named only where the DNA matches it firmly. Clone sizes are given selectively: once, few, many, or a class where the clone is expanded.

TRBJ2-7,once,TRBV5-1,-,CASSLGQGSYEQYF,TGCGCCAGCAGCTTGGGCCAGGGGTCCTACGAGCAGTACTTC
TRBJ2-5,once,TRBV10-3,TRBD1,CAISDRGTGETQYF,TGTGCCATCAGTGACCGCGGGACAGGAGAGACCCAGTACTTC
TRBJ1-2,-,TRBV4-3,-,CASSQDTQANYGYTF,TGCGCCAGCAGCCAGGACACACAGGCTAACTATGGCTACACCTTC
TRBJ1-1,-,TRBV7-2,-,CASSLDFFGDTEAFF,TGTGCCAGCAGCTTAGATTTCTTCGGGGACACTGAAGCTTTCTTT
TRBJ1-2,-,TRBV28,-,CASSRRALNYGYTF,TGTGCCAGCAGTCGCAGGGCCTTAAACTATGGCTACACCTTC
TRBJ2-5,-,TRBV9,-,CASSGSPLVNQETQYF,TGTGCCAGCAGCGGAAGCCCACTAGTAAATCAAGAGACCCAGTACTTC
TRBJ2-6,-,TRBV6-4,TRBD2,CASSASGVSGANVLTF,TGTGCCAGCAGTGCCAGCGGGGTCTCTGGGGCCAACGTCCTGACTTTC
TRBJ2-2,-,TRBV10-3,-,CAISGTNTGELFF,TGTGCCATCTCCGGGACTAACACCGGGGAGCTGTTTTTT
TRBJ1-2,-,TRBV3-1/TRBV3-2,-,CASSREGGKGGYTF,TGTGCCAGCAGCCGAGAGGGGGGAAAGGGTGGCTACACCTTC
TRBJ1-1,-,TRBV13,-,CASTLRAGKGTEAFF,TGTGCCAGCACCCTAAGGGCAGGGAAGGGGACTGAAGCTTTCTTT
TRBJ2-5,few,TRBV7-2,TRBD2,CASSLALAGGRGQETQYF,TGTGCCAGCAGCTTAGCTCTAGCGGGGGGGCGGGGCCAAGAGACCCAGTACTTC
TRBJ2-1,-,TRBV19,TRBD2,CASDLAGVGNEQFF,TGTGCCAGTGATCTAGCGGGGGTCGGCAATGAGCAGTTCTTC
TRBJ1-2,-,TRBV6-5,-,CASKPANYGYTF,TGTGCCAGCAAACCGGCTAACTATGGCTACACCTTC
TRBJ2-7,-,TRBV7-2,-,CASSLEGSGEGYF,TGTGCCAGCAGCTTAGAGGGGTCGGGAGAGGGGTACTTC
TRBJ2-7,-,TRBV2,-,CASVDRSAGGREQYF,TGTGCCAGCGTTGACCGGTCGGCCGGGGGGCGCGAGCAGTACTTC
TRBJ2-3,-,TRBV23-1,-,CASSQGRSAKASTDTQYF,TGCGCCAGCAGTCAAGGGAGGTCGGCGAAAGCTAGCACAGATACGCAGTATTTT
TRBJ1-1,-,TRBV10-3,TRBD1,CAISPGQGITEAFF,TGTGCCATCTCCCCGGGACAGGGAATCACTGAAGCTTTCTTT
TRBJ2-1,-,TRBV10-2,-,CASGRGGATGHEQFF,TGCGCCAGCGGCAGAGGCGGGGCCACCGGGCATGAGCAGTTCTTC